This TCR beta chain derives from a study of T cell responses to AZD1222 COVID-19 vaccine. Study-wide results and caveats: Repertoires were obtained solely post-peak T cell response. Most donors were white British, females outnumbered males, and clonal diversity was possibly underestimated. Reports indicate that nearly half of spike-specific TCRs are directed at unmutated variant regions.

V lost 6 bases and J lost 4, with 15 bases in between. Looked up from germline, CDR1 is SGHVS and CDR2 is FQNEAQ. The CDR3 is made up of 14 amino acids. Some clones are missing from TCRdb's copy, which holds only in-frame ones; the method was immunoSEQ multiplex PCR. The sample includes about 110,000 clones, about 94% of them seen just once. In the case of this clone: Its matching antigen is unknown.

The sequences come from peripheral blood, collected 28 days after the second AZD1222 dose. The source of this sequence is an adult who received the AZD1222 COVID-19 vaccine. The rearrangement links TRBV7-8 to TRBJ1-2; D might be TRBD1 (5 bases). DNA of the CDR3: TGTGCCAGCAGATCCATGACAGTTGGCTATGGCTACACCTTC. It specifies CASRSMTVGYGYTF.